The 23 T cell receptor beta chains listed next were all sequenced from one sample in a study of OX40 agonist ivuxolimab in advanced cancers. Generated by immunoSEQ multiplex PCR, the TCRdb table keeps only in-frame clones and is missing some. The data hold more than 20,000 clones, with 80% to 95% observed a single time. The sample here was CD4+ or CD8+ T cells sorted from blood, taken in a trial of the OX40 agonist ivuxolimab. Receptors originate from an adult with an advanced solid tumor such as melanoma, head and neck, liver or kidney cancer.

The chain joins TRBV5-4 to TRBJ2-7, with D uncertain. The germline V gene has CDR1 SGHNT and CDR2 YYREEE (reference sequence). With 0 bases removed from V and 3 bases from J, the gap between germline ends came to 7 bases. This CDR3 has 13 amino acids. The DNA for the CDR3 is TGTGCCAGCAGCTTGGCTTCGGACTACGAGCAGTACTTC. Protein product: CASSLASDYEQYF.

The chain joins TRBV4-1 to TRBJ2-7; D unclear. Trimming left V 1 base short and J 0 bases short, with 4 bases between. CDR1 MGHRA and CDR2 YSYEKL come from the germline V gene. The CDR3 has 13 residues. As DNA, the CDR3 is TGCGCCAGCAGCCAAGCCCCCTCCTACGAGCAGTACTTC. Translated, it gives CASSQAPSYEQYF.

J is TRBJ2-5 and V is TRBV18; TRBD1 aligns across 7 bases. There are 15 residues in the CDR3. Per germline, CDR1 KGHSH and CDR2 LQKENI. V trimming: 2 bases; J trimming: 4 bases; junction bases outside the gene matches: 7. The CDR3 loop is CASSPIQGFLETQYF. The CDR3 region has the DNA TGTGCCAGCTCACCAATACAGGGGTTTTTAGAGACCCAGTACTTC.

This chain uses TRBV6-5 with TRBJ2-7; D is unclear. The CDR3 sequence is 15 residues long. Germline CDR1 is MNHEY and CDR2 is SVGAGI. Between the trimmed V and J ends, which lost 6 bases and 0 bases, there was a span of 15 bases. The CDR3 nucleotides are TGTGCCAGCAGACCCGTTTTCTGGAGCTCCTACGAGCAGTACTTC. Translated: CASRPVFWSSYEQYF.

V usage is TRBV5-6 and J usage is TRBJ1-4, with D possibly TRBD1 on 5 matching bases. The CDR3 sequence is 14 residues long. The germline V gene encodes CDR1 SGHDT and CDR2 YYEEEE. Trimming took off 1 base at V and 7 bases at J, with 11 bases between the two ends. CDR3 in amino acids: CASSLWDGGEKLFF. In DNA form, the CDR3 reads TGTGCCAGCAGCTTGTGGGACGGAGGTGAAAAACTGTTTTTT.

The chain recombines TRBV5-5 with TRBJ1-1; TRBD1 matches at 8 bases. The CDR3 is made up of 12 amino acids. CDR1 is SGHKS and CDR2 is YYEKEE in the germline V gene (reference sequence). V lost 5 bases, J lost 7 bases, and 4 bases stayed unmatched. The CDR3 reads CASSSRGREAFF. For the CDR3, the DNA is TGTGCCAGCAGTTCCAGGGGGCGTGAAGCTTTCTTT. Drawing the rest from reference TRBV5-5 and TRBJ1-1, the complete variable domain is DAGVTQSPTHLIKTRGQQVTLRCSPISGHKSVSWYQQVLGQGPQFIFQYYEKEERGRGNFPDRFSARQFPNYSSELNVNALLLGDSALYLCASSSRGREAFFGQGTRLTVV.

This clone was recorded a few times. CDR3 region: CASSNLRGPIYEQYF. The CDR3 DNA reads TGTGCCAGCAGCAACCTCAGGGGCCCAATTTACGAGCAGTACTTC. The rearrangement uses TRBV5-6 and TRBJ2-7; D is possibly TRBD1 (6 bases). Germline V lookup: CDR1 SGHDT, CDR2 YYEEEE. The CDR3 has 15 amino acids. The V gene lost 4 bases and the J gene lost 4 bases, with 18 bases spanning the gap.

This clone was seen only once. This sequence joins TRBV19 and TRBJ2-1, with D hard to call. Germline V lookup: CDR1 LNHDA, CDR2 SQIVND (reference sequence). V gave up 6 bases and J gave up 0 bases, with 6 bases separating them. The CDR3 runs 13 residues. Here the CDR3 reads CASSLSSYNEQFF. CDR3 sequence (DNA): TGTGCCAGTAGCCTCAGCTCCTACAATGAGCAGTTCTTC.

The chain joins TRBV30 to TRBJ1-4; D possibly corresponds to TRBD1 (5 bases). Per the germline V gene, CDR1 is GTSNPN and CDR2 is SVGIG (reference sequence). The CDR3 runs to 14 residues. Trimming shortened V by 0 bases and J by 7 bases, and 12 bases separated the two germline ends. The CDR3 nucleotides are TGTGCCTGGAGTGTACTGGGGGGGACTGAAAAACTGTTTTTT. It is translated as CAWSVLGGTEKLFF.

The chain recombines TRBV5-6 with TRBJ1-2; 7 bases match TRBD1. The CDR3 runs 14 residues. After removal of 2 bases from V and 4 bases from J, the junction contained 5 bases not matched to a gene. Looked up from germline, CDR1 is SGHDT and CDR2 is YYEEEE. The CDR3, as DNA: TGTGCCAGCAGCTTAGGGACAGAAGTCTATGGCTACACCTTC. As protein: CASSLGTEVYGYTF.

The chain combines TRBV30 with TRBJ2-5; D possibly corresponds to TRBD1 (5 bases). The CDR3 spans 11 residues. CDR1 is GTSNPN, CDR2 SVGIG, per germline (reference sequence). The CDR3 DNA reads TGTGCAAGTAGGGGCCAAGAGACCCAGTACTTC. Its protein product is CASRGQETQYF.

The chain couples TRBV13 to TRBJ2-7; D is uncertain. CDR3 length equals 15 residues. Trimming stripped 7 bases from V and 0 bases from J, with 16 bases between. Germline V gene lookup returns CDR1 PRHDT and CDR2 FYEKMQ (reference sequence). The CDR3 DNA is TGTGCCAGCACCACCAGGACGTCGAGCTCCTACGAGCAGTACTTC. It codes for CASTTRTSSSYEQYF.

The sample holds one count of this clone. CDR3 region: CASSLGRVNIQYF. DNA for the CDR3: TGTGCCAGCAGCTTAGGTAGGGTAAACATTCAGTACTTC. The chain carries TRBV13 and TRBJ2-4; no reliable D call. Per germline, CDR1 PRHDT and CDR2 FYEKMQ (reference sequence). Trimming removed 0 bases at V and 6 bases at J, with 6 bases between. This CDR3 has 13 amino acids.

The V call is TRBV7-9, the J call TRBJ2-2; possibly TRBD1 for D (7 bases). V was trimmed by 5 bases and J by 5 bases, leaving 24 bases between them. CDR1 and CDR2 from the germline V gene are SEHNR and FQNEAQ (reference sequence). This CDR3 contains 18 residues. The CDR3 nucleotides are TGTGCCAGCAGCCCGGGGTGGACAGGCGCGGAGGGGACCGGGGAGCTGTTTTTT. Its protein product is CASSPGWTGAEGTGELFF.

This clone was observed once. This rearrangement joins TRBV29-1 to TRBJ2-7, with D perhaps TRBD1 (5 bases). CDR1 is SQVTM, CDR2 ANQGSEA, per germline. This CDR3 has 13 residues. V lost 3 bases and J 4 bases, leaving 13 bases between the germline ends. This chain's CDR3 is CSVEVEGEYEQYF. CDR3 coding DNA: TGCAGCGTTGAGGTCGAAGGGGAATACGAGCAGTACTTC.

V gene TRBV29-1 combines with J gene TRBJ2-2; 7 nucleotides line up with TRBD2. Per the germline V gene, CDR1 is SQVTM and CDR2 is ANQGSEA. V was pared by 3 bases and J by 3 bases, with 13 bases of the junction left unmatched. The CDR3 sequence is 17 residues long. This CDR3 reads CSVEGTGAGVDTGELFF. The CDR3 nucleotides are TGCAGCGTTGAGGGTACTGGGGCGGGGGTTGACACCGGGGAGCTGTTTTTT.

The chain has TRBV9 and TRBJ2-1; the D is unclear. V was shortened by 0 bases and J by 5 bases, with 3 bases between the two germline ends. The CDR3 totals 12 residues. The germline gives CDR1 SGDLS, CDR2 YYNGEE. CDR3 loop: CASSVENNEQFF. CDR3 in DNA: TGTGCCAGCAGCGTAGAAAACAATGAGCAGTTCTTC.

This clone has only a few counts. The junction shows a germline mismatch at one end, possibly a read error. J is TRBJ2-1 and V is TRBV6-4; 13 nucleotides line up with TRBD2. This CDR3 comprises 15 residues. The germline CDR1 and CDR2 sequences are MRHNA and SNTAGT. The CDR3: CASSDSTSGGAKPVF. In DNA form, the CDR3 reads TGTGCCAGCAGTGACTCCACTAGCGGGGGGGCTAAACCGGTCTTC.

The chain links TRBV6-1 to TRBJ2-3, with no clear D. This CDR3 region has 15 residues. Germline V CDR1 and CDR2: MNHNS, SASEGT. Trimming removed 2 bases at V and 1 base at J, with 10 bases between. The CDR3 DNA is TGTGCCAGCAGTGAAACGGGCAGACGCACAGATACGCAGTATTTT. Translated: CASSETGRRTDTQYF.

Relative to its sample, this clone is medium-sized (0.01 to 0.1%). This chain links TRBV6-1 with TRBJ1-3; D unresolved. This CDR3 contains 14 residues. Germline V gene data show CDR1 as MNHNS and CDR2 as SASEGT. V was shortened by 5 bases and J by 0 bases, with 8 bases between the two germline ends. This CDR3 reads CASSPQYSGNTIYF. CDR3 sequence (DNA): TGTGCCAGCAGTCCACAGTACTCTGGAAACACCATATATTTT.

The V and J genes are TRBV27 and TRBJ1-1; 8 bases are a match to TRBD1. The CDR3 has 16 amino acids. The V gene end was trimmed by 3 bases and the J gene end by 3 bases; junction bases not matched to a gene: 9. Germline CDR1 and CDR2: MNHEY and SMNVEV (reference sequence). The CDR3 region is CASSFHTDRGDTEAFF. DNA for the CDR3: TGTGCCAGCAGTTTCCACACCGACAGGGGCGACACTGAAGCTTTCTTT.

This clone was picked up a small number of times. The chain's CDR3 is CASSMSRGAYGYTF. CDR3 DNA: TGTGCCAGCAGCATGTCTAGGGGGGCCTATGGCTACACCTTC. The chain combines TRBV5-4 with TRBJ1-2, with D tentatively TRBD1 (6 bases). Trimming removed 4 bases at V and 4 bases at J, with 14 bases between. Germline lookup yields CDR1 SGHNT and CDR2 YYREEE (reference sequence). The CDR3 runs 14 residues.

CDR3 residues: CASSLGLRGDSNQPQHF. The CDR3 DNA follows: TGTGCCAGCAGCTTAGGGCTCCGTGGTGATAGCAATCAGCCCCAGCATTTT. The chain carries TRBV7-8 and TRBJ1-5; the D is unclear. The ends were cut back, 1 base at V and 0 bases at J, with 13 bases in the middle. This CDR3 spans 17 amino acids. Germline V gives CDR1 SGHVS, CDR2 FQNEAQ.